A selection of T cell receptor beta chains follows, all from one sample in a study of vaccination and CD4 T cells after COVID-19. TCRdb independently ran MiXCR on the PCR reads; one entry per CDR3 protein. The table includes about 10,000 distinct CDR3 sequences, around 59% detected once. For these TCRs, the target antigens are not known. The specimen sequenced was CD4+ T cells from blood, cultured in vitro. The receptor source for this set is a human donor in good health. Each CDR3 is given with its conserved first and last residue. A D gene is named only where the DNA matches it firmly. Clone sizes are given selectively: once, few, many, or a class where the clone is expanded.

clone_size	v_call	j_call	d_call	cdr3_nt	cdr3_aa
NA	TRBV15	TRBJ1-2	TRBD1	TGTGCCACCAGCATCAGGACAGGGGAGGGCTACACCTTC	CATSIRTGEGYTF
NA	TRBV7-6	TRBJ2-7	TRBD2	TGTGCCAGCAGCTTAGTTTCTAGCCTAGCGGGACGCGAGCAGTACTTC	CASSLVSSLAGREQYF
once	TRBV6-1	TRBJ2-1	NA	TGTGCCAGCAGTGAAGGGGCAGGGGGGTACAATGAGCAGTTCTTC	CASSEGAGGYNEQFF
NA	TRBV20-1	TRBJ2-5	TRBD2	TGCAGTGCTAGTACGGGCACGGTAGCGGGCCTTCAAGAGACCCAGTACTTC	CSASTGTVAGLQETQYF
NA	TRBV19	TRBJ2-7	TRBD2	TGTGCCAGTAGTAAGAAGGGAGGGCTTTACGAGCAGTACTTC	CASSKKGGLYEQYF
few	TRBV4-1	TRBJ1-5	NA	TGCGCCAGCAGCCAAGACAGCGTCAATCAGCCCCAGCATTTT	CASSQDSVNQPQHF
NA	TRBV20-1	TRBJ2-7	TRBD1	TGCAGTGGAGCGACGGACAGGGGCTCCTACGAGCAGTACTTC	CSGATDRGSYEQYF
NA	TRBV9	TRBJ2-5	NA	TGTGCCAGCAGCTTCACGGCCCTCCCCGAAGAGACCCAGTACTTC	CASSFTALPEETQYF
NA	TRBV28	TRBJ1-5	NA	TGTGCCAGCAGAAGGAGGGGAGAAGGCAATCAGCCCCAGCATTTT	CASRRRGEGNQPQHF
NA	TRBV11-3	TRBJ2-2	NA	TGTGCCAGCAGCTTAGCTGGGACCGGGGAGCTGTTTTTT	CASSLAGTGELFF
NA	TRBV7-2	TRBJ2-3	NA	TGTGCCAGCAGCTTAGAAAGGGCGGAAACAGATACGCAGTATTTT	CASSLERAETDTQYF
few	TRBV7-2	TRBJ2-5	TRBD2	TGTGCCAGCAGCCCCCCCTGGGGGGGTTTTAAGACCCAGTACTTC	CASSPPWGGFKTQYF
few	TRBV6-5	TRBJ2-7	NA	TGTGCCAGCAGTTACTCGGCGGCTACCTACGAGCAGTACTTC	CASSYSAATYEQYF
NA	TRBV7-9	TRBJ1-3	NA	TGTGCCAGCAGCTTAGCAGTAGCTGGAAACACCATATATTTT	CASSLAVAGNTIYF
few	TRBV2	TRBJ2-5	TRBD1	TGTGCCAGCAGCGGGGACAGGGGATTGGAGACCCAGTACTTC	CASSGDRGLETQYF
few	TRBV19	TRBJ1-5	NA	TGTGCCAGTAGCCAAGGGACGGTCCAGGGCCCCCAGCATTTT	CASSQGTVQGPQHF
NA	TRBV4-1	TRBJ1-4	TRBD1	TGCGCCAGCAGCCAGCACAGGGGGCTCGTTGAAAAACTGTTTTTT	CASSQHRGLVEKLFF
NA	TRBV6-5	TRBJ1-1	NA	TGTGCCAGCAGTTACTCAACAGCGAACACTGAAGCTTTCTTT	CASSYSTANTEAFF
NA	TRBV6-1	TRBJ1-2	NA	TGTGCCAGCAGACTCGGACAGCAGTATGGCTACACCTTC	CASRLGQQYGYTF
once	TRBV18	TRBJ1-5	NA	TGTGCCAGCTCACCCCAGGGGAATCAGCCCCAGCATTTT	CASSPQGNQPQHF
NA	TRBV6-1	TRBJ1-4	TRBD1	TGTGCCAGCAGCACCGCCCTGACAGGGGGGAATGAAAAACTGTTTTTT	CASSTALTGGNEKLFF
NA	TRBV7-2	TRBJ2-3	NA	TGTGCCAGCAGCTTAGAACTTAACACAGATACGCAGTATTTT	CASSLELNTDTQYF
once	TRBV7-2	TRBJ1-2	NA	TGTGCCAGCAGCCCTGGAGGGACCAACTATGGCTACACCTTC	CASSPGGTNYGYTF
NA	TRBV7-9	TRBJ1-2	TRBD1	TGTGCCAGCAGCTTACTGTCGGCAGGGGGGATGTATGGCTACACCTTC	CASSLLSAGGMYGYTF
NA	TRBV7-2	TRBJ2-7	TRBD2	TGTGCCAGCAGCACTTGGACTAGCGGGGGGGGTGAGCAGTACTTC	CASSTWTSGGGEQYF
NA	TRBV5-4	TRBJ2-2	NA	TGTGCCAGCAGCAGGGGGGCAAACACCGGGGAGCTGTTTTTT	CASSRGANTGELFF
NA	TRBV29-1	TRBJ2-1	NA	TGCAGCGTTGAACGCAGTCGGGGTTATGAGCAGTTCTTC	CSVERSRGYEQFF
NA	TRBV5-4	TRBJ1-2	TRBD1	TGTGCCAGCAGAGGAACAGGGGCCCCTAACTATGGCTACACCTTC	CASRGTGAPNYGYTF
once	TRBV20-1	TRBJ2-3	NA	TGCAGTGCTGGGCGTCCCCGCGTGGAAACGGGGGTAGATACGCAGTATTTT	CSAGRPRVETGVDTQYF
NA	TRBV27	TRBJ2-7	TRBD2	TGTGCCAGCAGTTTCTCACTAGCGGGAGTCTCCTACGAGCAGTACTTC	CASSFSLAGVSYEQYF
NA	TRBV7-2	TRBJ1-3	TRBD1	TGTGCCAGCAGCTTAGCGGGACAGGGGTCTGGAAACACCATATATTTT	CASSLAGQGSGNTIYF
NA	TRBV10-3	TRBJ2-5	NA	TGTGCCATCAGTGATGGCGGCGGGGAGACCCAGTACTTC	CAISDGGGETQYF
NA	TRBV7-9	TRBJ2-5	NA	TGTGCCAGCAGCTTATCGGATTCCCAGTACTTC	CASSLSDSQYF